The rows below give T cell receptor beta chains drawn from one sample of a study of T cell changes during pregnancy in multiple sclerosis. The protocol was immunoSEQ multiplex PCR, while the TCRdb copy is restricted to in-frame clones and leaves out a portion. In the table there are tens of thousands of clones, 89% of which are singletons. The sequences come from CD8+ T cells from peripheral blood mononuclear cells, collected in the second trimester of pregnancy. The receptors were gathered from a female donor with multiple sclerosis, enrolled in a pregnancy study. CDR3s include the opening cysteine and the closing phenylalanine or tryptophan. The D gene is left open where the match is weak. Size values are once, few and many counts, or a class for expanded clones, and some rows have none.

V	size	J	D	CDR3	DNA
TRBV4-2	-	TRBJ1-1	TRBD1	CASSPTDRAAEAFF	TGTGCCAGCAGCCCTACCGACAGGGCGGCTGAAGCTTTCTTT
TRBV14	-	TRBJ2-7	-	CASSHRGAGSEQYF	TGTGCCAGCAGCCATCGGGGTGCTGGTTCCGAGCAGTACTTC
TRBV14	-	TRBJ2-7	TRBD2	CASSQDREGSYEQYF	TGTGCCAGCAGCCAAGATCGGGAGGGCTCCTACGAGCAGTACTTC
TRBV28	-	TRBJ1-1	TRBD1	CASSSPRFGGQGKVFTEAFF	TGTGCCAGCAGTTCTCCCCGGTTCGGGGGACAGGGGAAGGTTTTCACTGAAGCTTTCTTT
TRBV7-2	-	TRBJ2-5	-	CASSLDLAGQETQYF	TGTGCCAGCAGCTTAGATCTGGCCGGGCAAGAGACCCAGTACTTC
TRBV5-4	-	TRBJ2-3	TRBD1	CASSLRGQNTDTQYF	TGTGCCAGCAGCTTGAGGGGACAGAACACAGATACGCAGTATTTT
TRBV13	-	TRBJ2-1	-	CASSFGSGSDNEQFF	TGTGCCAGCAGCTTTGGAAGCGGATCCGACAATGAGCAGTTCTTC
TRBV18	-	TRBJ1-2	-	CASSPGQGNYGYTF	TGTGCCAGCTCACCGGGGCAGGGTAACTATGGCTACACCTTC
TRBV7-9	-	TRBJ1-2	-	CASSLGGGGYTF	TGTGCCAGCAGCTTGGGGGGAGGTGGCTACACCTTC
TRBV9	-	TRBJ2-1	-	CASSVDGGALGIEQFF	TGTGCCAGCAGCGTAGATGGGGGGGCCCTCGGGATTGAGCAGTTCTTC
TRBV7-9	-	TRBJ2-5	TRBD1	CASSSLSTGGTQYF	TGTGCCAGCAGCTCCCTATCAACAGGGGGGACCCAGTACTTC
TRBV28	-	TRBJ2-1	TRBD2	CASSPWGGSSYNEQFF	TGTGCCAGCAGTCCATGGGGGGGAAGCTCCTACAATGAGCAGTTCTTC
TRBV4-3	-	TRBJ1-2	TRBD1	CASSQTRTGGNYGYTF	TGCGCCAGCAGCCAAACTCGGACAGGGGGAAACTATGGCTACACCTTC
TRBV13	-	TRBJ2-3	-	CASSSNPARRTKGDTQYF	TGTGCCAGCAGCTCCAACCCAGCGCGGCGCACCAAAGGAGATACGCAGTATTTT
TRBV5-1	-	TRBJ2-1	-	CASSTEGGGGNEQFF	TGCGCCAGCTCGACAGAGGGAGGGGGTGGCAATGAGCAGTTCTTC
TRBV28	-	TRBJ2-7	TRBD2	CASSLATSAMIYEQYF	TGTGCCAGCAGTTTAGCGACTAGCGCTATGATCTACGAGCAGTACTTC
TRBV10-3	-	TRBJ1-5	-	CAISDDMTNQPQHF	TGTGCCATCAGTGATGACATGACCAATCAGCCCCAGCATTTT
TRBV27	-	TRBJ2-7	-	CASSSHQGYSYEQYF	TGTGCCAGCAGTTCGCATCAGGGGTACTCCTACGAGCAGTACTTC
TRBV27	-	TRBJ1-1	TRBD1	CASSYGTGGIRGNTEAFF	TGTGCCAGCAGTTACGGGACAGGGGGCATAAGGGGGAACACTGAAGCTTTCTTT
TRBV11-2	-	TRBJ1-2	-	CASSLKRGPYGYTF	TGTGCCAGCAGCTTAAAAAGGGGTCCCTATGGCTACACCTTC
TRBV9	-	TRBJ2-2	TRBD2	CASSPRGLAGTGELFF	TGTGCCAGCAGCCCGAGGGGACTAGCGGGTACCGGGGAGCTGTTTTTT
TRBV4-3	-	TRBJ1-1	-	CASSQDRVGGSEAFF	TGCGCCAGCAGCCAAGATAGGGTCGGGGGGTCTGAAGCTTTCTTT
TRBV28	-	TRBJ1-1	TRBD1	CASSLFEGQGHTEAFF	TGTGCCAGCAGTTTATTCGAGGGACAGGGTCATACTGAAGCTTTCTTT
TRBV29-1	-	TRBJ2-7	-	CSVGQVGYSYEQYF	TGCAGCGTTGGACAGGTCGGGTACTCCTACGAGCAGTACTTC
TRBV29-1	-	TRBJ2-3	-	CSVERILDTDTQYF	TGCAGCGTTGAAAGGATCCTAGACACAGATACGCAGTATTTT
TRBV5-1	-	TRBJ2-2	TRBD1	CASGDYRGPITGELFF	TGCGCCAGCGGAGATTACAGGGGGCCGATCACCGGGGAGCTGTTTTTT
TRBV7-9	once	TRBJ1-4	TRBD1	CASSYQGGQVREKLFF	TGTGCCAGCAGCTATCAAGGGGGCCAGGTTAGGGAAAAACTGTTTTTT
TRBV6-1	medium-sized	TRBJ1-1	-	CASSQGYRTEAFF	TGTGCCAGCAGCCAGGGGTACCGCACTGAAGCTTTCTTT
TRBV29-1	-	TRBJ2-7	TRBD1	CSVYGRDSYEQYF	TGCAGCGTCTACGGTCGGGACAGCTACGAGCAGTACTTC
TRBV7-8	-	TRBJ1-5	-	CASSFRGDYQPQHF	TGTGCCAGCAGCTTTCGGGGGGACTACCAGCCCCAGCATTTT
TRBV27	once	TRBJ1-5	-	CASSSTEYSNQPQHF	TGTGCCAGCAGTTCGACAGAATATAGCAATCAGCCCCAGCATTTT
TRBV6-5	-	TRBJ2-1	-	CASHAAYNEQFF	TGTGCCAGCCATGCGGCCTACAATGAGCAGTTCTTC
TRBV19	-	TRBJ2-7	TRBD1	CASSIVDRGAQYF	TGTGCCAGTAGTATAGTAGACAGGGGGGCGCAGTACTTC
TRBV5-6	-	TRBJ2-7	-	CASSLLRGPILEPYEQYF	TGTGCCAGCAGCTTGCTTAGGGGCCCTATCCTAGAGCCCTACGAGCAGTACTTC
TRBV4-3	hyperexpanded	TRBJ2-2	-	CASSQYEGSTGELFF	TGCGCCAGCAGCCAATATGAGGGAAGCACCGGGGAGCTGTTTTTT